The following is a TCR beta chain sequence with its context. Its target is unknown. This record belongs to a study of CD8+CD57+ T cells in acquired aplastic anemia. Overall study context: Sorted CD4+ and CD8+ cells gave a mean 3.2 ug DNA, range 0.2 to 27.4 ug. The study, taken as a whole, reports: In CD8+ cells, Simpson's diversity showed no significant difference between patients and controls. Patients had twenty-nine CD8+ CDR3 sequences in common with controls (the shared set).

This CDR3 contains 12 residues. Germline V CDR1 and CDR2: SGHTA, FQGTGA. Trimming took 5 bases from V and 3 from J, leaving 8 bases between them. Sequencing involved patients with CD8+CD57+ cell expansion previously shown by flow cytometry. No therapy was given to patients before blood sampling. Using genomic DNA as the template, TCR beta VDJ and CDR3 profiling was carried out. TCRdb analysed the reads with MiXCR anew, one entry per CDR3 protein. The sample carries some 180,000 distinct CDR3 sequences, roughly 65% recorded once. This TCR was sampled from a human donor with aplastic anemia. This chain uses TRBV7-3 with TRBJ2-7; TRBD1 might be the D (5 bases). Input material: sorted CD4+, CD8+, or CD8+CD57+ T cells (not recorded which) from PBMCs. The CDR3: CASSLDIYEQYF. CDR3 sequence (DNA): TGTGCCAGCAGCCTGGACATCTACGAGCAGTACTTC.